Below are 21 T cell receptor beta chains sequenced from a single sample in a study of T cell repertoires in cytomegalovirus infection. TCRdb independently ran MiXCR on the reads; one entry per CDR3 protein. Of about 55,000 distinct CDR3 sequences listed, 20% to 25% are singletons. What these receptors recognize is not known. The sample was CD8+ T cells from cultured PBMCs, taken from culture after CMV antigen stimulation. All receptors come from a human donor in good health (CMV status not recorded). Some clones in this sample may be carry-over from other donors' samples.

This clonotype was seen many times. The chain joins TRBV6-6 to TRBJ1-5; perhaps TRBD1 as D (5 bases). The CDR3 is 14 residues long. V was trimmed by 6 bases and J by 6 bases, leaving 15 bases between them. Per germline, CDR1 MNHNY and CDR2 SVGAGI (reference sequence). The CDR3 sequence: CASSPGEGGQPQHF. The CDR3 nucleotides read TGTGCCAGCAGCCCGGGGGAGGGCGGTCAGCCCCAGCATTTT.

This rearrangement joins TRBV15 to TRBJ1-6; no clear D gene. CDR3 size: 14 residues. Trimming cost V 5 bases and J 9 bases, with 14 bases left between them. Germline assignment: CDR1 LNHNV and CDR2 YYDKDF (reference sequence). The CDR3 protein is CATSSGGNRSPLHF. DNA for the CDR3: TGTGCCACCAGCTCCGGCGGGAACCGTTCACCCCTCCACTTT. The full variable domain, with the rest looked up from reference TRBV15 and TRBJ1-6, is DAMVIQNPRYQVTQFGKPVTLSCSQTLNHNVMYWYQQKSSQAPKLLFHYYDKDFNNEADTPDNFQSRRPNTSFCFLDIRSPGLGDTAMYLCATSSGGNRSPLHFGNGTRLTVT.

This clonotype was picked up many times. The gene calls are TRBV7-9 and TRBJ2-1; no clear D. Trimming left V 2 bases short and J 7 bases short, with 6 bases between. Germline V lookup: CDR1 SEHNR, CDR2 FQNEAQ (reference sequence). The CDR3 runs 12 residues. The CDR3 protein is CASSLTGNEQFF. The CDR3 coding sequence is TGTGCCAGCAGCTTAACTGGAAATGAGCAGTTCTTC.

The chain employs TRBV19 and TRBJ2-7; the match to TRBD2 covers 8 bases. J lost 1 base, V lost 10 bases, and 12 bases had no gene match. CDR3 length: 15 residues. The V gene's germline CDR1 is LNHDA and CDR2 SQIVND (reference sequence). The CDR3 protein is CATSFSGSRSYEQYF. DNA for the CDR3: TGTGCCACCAGTTTCAGCGGGAGTCGGTCCTACGAGCAGTACTTC. The whole variable domain, remainder taken from reference TRBV19 and TRBJ2-7, is DGGITQSPKYLFRKEGQNVTLSCEQNLNHDAMYWYRQDPGQGLRLIYYSQIVNDFQKGDIAEGYSVSREKKESFPLTVTSAQKNPTAFYLCATSFSGSRSYEQYFGPGTRLTVT.

The chain recombines TRBV13 with TRBJ2-7; D might be TRBD2 (6 bases). The V gene lost 6 bases and the J gene lost 2 bases, with 17 bases spanning the gap. Germline CDR1 PRHDT, CDR2 FYEKMQ (reference sequence). The CDR3 has 15 residues. In DNA form, the CDR3 reads TGTGCCAGCAGTCCCGGAACTAGCAGAACCTACGAGCAGTACTTC. Its protein product is CASSPGTSRTYEQYF.

About this clonotype itself: This may stem from a read error, because a much larger clone lies one nucleotide away. The chain is built from TRBV7-8 and TRBJ2-7; no clear D. The CDR3 spans 13 residues. In germline, CDR1 is SGHVS, CDR2 FQNEAQ. Trimming removed 6 bases from V and 2 bases from J, with 11 bases in between. CDR3 nucleotides: TGTGCCAGCAGACCTGGGGTGGCCTACGAGCAGTACTTC. Amino acids: CASRPGVAYEQYF.

The chain recombines TRBV28 with TRBJ2-7; 7 bases agree with TRBD1. Trimming cost V 3 bases and J 5 bases; bases outside gene matches: 10. The CDR3 runs to 15 residues. The germline V gene encodes CDR1 MDHEN and CDR2 SYDVKM. The CDR3 region has the DNA TGTGCCAGCAGTTTCCTCCGACAGGGATGGAACGAGCAGTACTTC. As protein: CASSFLRQGWNEQYF.

This clonotype has a single count. The chain links TRBV7-6 to TRBJ2-7; 9 bases map to TRBD2. The trim removed 0 bases at V and 7 bases at J, leaving 7 bases unmatched. Germline CDR1 SGHVS, CDR2 FNYEAQ. The CDR3 spans 15 residues. The CDR3 coding sequence is TGTGCCAGCAGCTTAGCCGATGGCGGGAGGGGTGAGCAGTACTTC. Amino acids: CASSLADGGRGEQYF.

This clonotype turned up a few times. The chain uses TRBV12-3 or TRBV12-4 and TRBJ2-3; D is tentatively TRBD1 or TRBD2 (5 bases each). Trimming removed 7 bases at V and 0 bases at J, with 8 bases between. This CDR3 is built from 13 residues. The CDR3 loop is CASKEGSTDTQYF. CDR3 coding DNA: TGTGCCAGCAAAGAGGGGAGCACAGATACGCAGTATTTT.

This clonotype has a handful of counts. The rearrangement joins TRBV7-2 to TRBJ1-5; D unresolved. V lost 4 bases, J lost 0 bases, and 7 bases lay in between. CDR1 is SGHTA and CDR2 is FQGNSA in the germline V gene. The length of the CDR3 is 14 residues. The CDR3 here is CASSSEGSNQPQHF. In DNA form, the CDR3 reads TGTGCCAGCAGCTCCGAGGGTAGCAATCAGCCCCAGCATTTT.

This clonotype was recorded many times. The rearrangement joins TRBV7-2 to TRBJ1-1; a possible D gene is TRBD1 (6 bases). V lost 3 bases, J lost 3 bases, and 11 bases lay in between. The germline CDR1 and CDR2 sequences are SGHTA and FQGNSA. CDR3 length: 14 residues. The chain's CDR3 is CASSLNRVDTEAFF. The CDR3 coding sequence is TGTGCCAGCAGCTTGAACAGGGTTGACACTGAAGCTTTCTTT. Variable domain in full (rest from reference TRBV7-2 and TRBJ1-1): GAGVSQSPSNKVTEKGKDVELRCDPISGHTALYWYRQSLGQGLEFLIYFQGNSAPDKSGLPSDRFSAERTGGSVSTLTIQRTQQEDSAVYLCASSLNRVDTEAFFGQGTRLTVV.

The chain recombines TRBV11-2 with TRBJ2-1, with D perhaps being TRBD1 or TRBD2 (5 bases each). V gave up 5 bases and J gave up 5 bases, with 16 bases separating them. The CDR3 covers 15 residues. Germline V CDR1 and CDR2: SGHAT, FQNNGV. This CDR3 reads CASSTRARGHNEQFF. The DNA of the CDR3 is TGTGCCAGCAGCACCCGGGCCCGGGGCCACAATGAGCAGTTCTTC. The full variable domain, its missing parts supplied by reference TRBV11-2 and TRBJ2-1, is EAGVAQSPRYKIIEKRQSVAFWCNPISGHATLYWYQQILGQGPKLLIQFQNNGVVDDSQLPKDRFSAERLKGVDSTLKIQPAKLEDSAVYLCASSTRARGHNEQFFGPGTRLTVL.

This clonotype was counted between two and nine times. The chain links TRBV11-3 to TRBJ2-1; 7 bases align to TRBD1. Germline loops: CDR1 SGHNT, CDR2 YENEEA. The CDR3 has 14 amino acids. The ends lost 2 bases at V and 3 bases at J; junction bases unmatched: 1. DNA for the CDR3: TGTGCCAGCAGCTTACGGGACAGCTACAATGAGCAGTTCTTC. Translation: CASSLRDSYNEQFF. The complete variable domain, with remaining parts taken from reference TRBV11-3 and TRBJ2-1, reads EAGVVQSPRYKIIEKKQPVAFWCNPISGHNTLYWYLQNLGQGPELLIRYENEEAVDDSQLPKDRFSAERLKGVDSTLKIQPAELGDSAVYLCASSLRDSYNEQFFGPGTRLTVL.

V gene TRBV7-8 combines with J gene TRBJ2-7, with TRBD2 matching over 8 bases. The CDR3 loop spans 15 amino acids. J was trimmed by 1 base and V by 1 base; bases with no gene match: 3. The germline CDR1 and CDR2 sequences are SGHVS and FQNEAQ. The CDR3 loop is CASSLELAGSYEQYF. The CDR3 region has the DNA TGTGCCAGCAGCTTAGAGTTAGCGGGGTCCTACGAGCAGTACTTC.

In its sample, this clonotype was seen a few times. This sequence joins TRBV7-6 and TRBJ1-2; no clear D. This CDR3 is built from 15 residues. Germline V gene lookup returns CDR1 SGHVS and CDR2 FNYEAQ. V was cut by 1 base and J by 4 bases, with 13 bases left in between. CDR3 in DNA: TGTGCCAGCAGCTTAGTTGAGGGCAGTCCCTATGGCTACACCTTC. Translated, it gives CASSLVEGSPYGYTF. Based on the CDR3 plus reference TRBV7-6 and TRBJ1-2, the full variable domain is GAGVSQSPRYKVTKRGQDVALRCDPISGHVSLYWYRQALGQGPEFLTYFNYEAQQDKSGLPNDRFSAERPEGSISTLTIQRTEQRDSAMYRCASSLVEGSPYGYTFGSGTRLTVV.

This chain links TRBV12-5 with TRBJ2-3, with D possibly TRBD2 on 6 matching bases. V lost 2 bases to trimming and J lost 0 bases, with 27 bases between them. Germline CDR1 and CDR2: LGHNT and FRNRAP. This CDR3 spans 21 amino acids. The CDR3 bases are TGTGCTAGTGGTTTGTTTGCCACCGGGACTGGAATAATTACTAGCACAGATACGCAGTATTTT. Encoded protein: CASGLFATGTGIITSTDTQYF.

This clonotype was counted ten times or more. The rearrangement joins TRBV7-9 to TRBJ1-2; no clear D gene. Trimming removed 2 bases from V and 0 bases from J, with 10 bases in between. CDR1 and CDR2 from the germline V gene are SEHNR and FQNEAQ (reference sequence). This CDR3 comprises 15 residues. The CDR3 loop is CASSLSSLSNYGYTF. For the CDR3, the DNA is TGTGCCAGCAGCTTATCGTCTCTGTCTAACTATGGCTACACCTTC.

This clonotype has a handful of counts. The chain has TRBV7-8 and TRBJ2-7; the D gene could be TRBD1 or TRBD2 (5 bases each). The V end lost 1 base, the J end lost 1 base, and 11 bases lay between the germline ends. The CDR3 sequence is 15 residues long. Germline values: CDR1 SGHVS, CDR2 FQNEAQ. DNA for the CDR3: TGTGCCAGCAGCTTAGTTGGGGGAGAATCCTACGAGCAGTACTTC. Amino acid sequence: CASSLVGGESYEQYF.

CDR3 coding DNA: TGTGCCAGCAGCGAAACCGGGACAGGGCCAACCTACTATGGCTACACCTTC. It is translated as CASSETGTGPTYYGYTF. The V gene is TRBV7-9, the J gene TRBJ1-2, with 9 bases fitting TRBD1. Trimming removed 5 bases from V and 3 bases from J; junction bases left unmatched: 13. The CDR3 covers 17 residues. Per the germline V gene, CDR1 is SEHNR and CDR2 is FQNEAQ (reference sequence).

This chain links TRBV6-2 or TRBV6-3 with TRBJ2-7; TRBD1 agrees at 12 bases. The V and J ends lost 2 bases and 5 bases, in that order; junction bases with no gene match: 7. Germline loops: CDR1 MNHEY, CDR2 SVGEGT. CDR3 size: 16 residues. The CDR3 bases are TGTGCCAGCAGTTACGTCCCCGGGACAGGGGGCCACGAGCAGTACTTC. Translation: CASSYVPGTGGHEQYF.

A few counts support this clonotype. The chain recombines TRBV7-8 with TRBJ2-7, with 8 bases lining up with TRBD2. The CDR3 is 16 residues long. Germline V gene sequence: CDR1 SGHVS, CDR2 FQNEAQ. V shed 1 base and J 2 bases; nucleotides not matched to a gene: 7. Here the CDR3 DNA reads TGTGCCAGCAGCTTAGAGGTAGCGGGACAACCCTACGAGCAGTACTTC. Translated: CASSLEVAGQPYEQYF.